This T cell receptor (beta chain) was sequenced during a study of blood T cell repertoires in COVID-19 (TCRdb year 2020). Broadly, across the study: The collaborator samples originated in the United States, Italy and Spain and spanned the acute and convalescent phases of COVID-19. The material from the prospective study consisted of cDNA or gDNA derived from T cells, B-cell-depleted T cells, or PBMCs. Samples came from the ongoing ImmuneRACE study (first 160 participants) plus 1,254 subjects from 6 global collaborators. Nearly every sample came with metadata listing a de-identified subject ID, COVID-19 status, age in years and sex. Where HLA class I and class II types were available, the types were taken from metadata supplied by the sample provider, not from assay-based typing. A freely available public database, intended as a resource for researchers studying the immune response to SARS-CoV-2, is where the repertoires were released. Deeply sampled blood TCRbeta repertoires from subjects exposed to, actively infected with, or recovered from COVID-19 were included in the dataset. What the authors observed across the whole study: How much clinical and demographic metadata was included differed by source and by participant, and the metadata was provided uncurated.

In the prospective study, participants were 18 to 89 years old, resided in about two dozen geographic areas of the United States, and were enrolled through a virtual design. Cohort assignment in the prospective study relied on participant-reported clinical history from a screening survey and a study questionnaire. A participant counted as exposed if, within 2 weeks of entering the study, that participant had been in contact with someone who had a PCR-confirmed or clinician-diagnosed COVID-19 case. In the prospective study, whole blood, serum and a nasopharyngeal or oropharyngeal swab were collected from each participant by mobile phlebotomists. Prospective study participants could optionally give additional blood draws and questionnaires over an approximately 2-month period. Blood samples from the prospective study were shipped frozen or at room temperature prior to DNA extraction. V is reduced by 6 bases and J by 0 bases, leaving a spacing of 9 bases between them. Counted from cysteine to phenylalanine, this CDR3 has 14 amino acids. Only CDR3 DNA is held: 42 bases, read in frame from base 1. CDR1 and CDR2 are drawn from the germline V gene: MRHNA, SNTAGT.

Turning to this clone: Its antigen target is currently unknown. The input lacks base qualities; no much larger clone sits a single base away.

TCRbeta CDR3 regions were amplified from genomic DNA using the immunoSEQ Assay, a bias-controlled multiplex PCR. The paper's processing steps were these. Nucleated cell counts per sample were estimated from amplification of reference gene primers within the assay. Sequence reads were collapsed and filtered to measure the absolute abundance of every unique TCRbeta CDR3 rearrangement. For each sample, productive Simpson clonality was calculated as the square root of Simpson's diversity index over productive rearrangements. The source is immuneACCESS, and TCRdb retained only in-frame sequences with V and J called. Part of the clones is not carried over; for the studies checked, unresolved V genes explain less than half of this, and the remainder is unexplained. V, J and clone size derive from that table, while D and trimming were established from the DNA sequence. This sample is represented by 150,000 or so clones; about nine tenths of them were singletons. The top ten constitute less than 5% of the sample.

The sequenced sample was PBMCs or T cells enriched from blood (not recorded which). This clonotype originated in a woman between 40 and 50 years old who had been exposed to COVID-19. The V and J segments used are TRBV6-4 and TRBJ1-5, with the identity of the D gene unclear. The CDR3 region has the sequence CASSPDNSNQPQHF. The nucleotide sequence is TGTGCCAGCAGCCCCGACAATAGCAATCAGCCCCAGCATTTT.